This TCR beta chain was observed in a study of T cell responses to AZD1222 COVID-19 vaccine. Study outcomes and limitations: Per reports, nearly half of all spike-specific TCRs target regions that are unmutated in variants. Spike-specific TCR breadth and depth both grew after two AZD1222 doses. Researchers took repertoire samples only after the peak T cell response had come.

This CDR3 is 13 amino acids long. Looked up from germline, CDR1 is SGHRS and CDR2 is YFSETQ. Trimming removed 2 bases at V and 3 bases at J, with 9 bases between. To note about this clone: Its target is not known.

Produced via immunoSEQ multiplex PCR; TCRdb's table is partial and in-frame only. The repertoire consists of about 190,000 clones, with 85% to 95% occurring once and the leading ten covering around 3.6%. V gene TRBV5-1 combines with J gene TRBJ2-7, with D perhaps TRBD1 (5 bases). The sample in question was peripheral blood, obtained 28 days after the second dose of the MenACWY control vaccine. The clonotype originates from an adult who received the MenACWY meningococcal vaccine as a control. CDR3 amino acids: CASSLTGHYEQYF. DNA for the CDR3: TGCGCCAGCAGCTTAACCGGACACTACGAGCAGTACTTC. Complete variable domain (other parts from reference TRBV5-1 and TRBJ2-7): KAGVTQTPRYLIKTRGQQVTLSCSPISGHRSVSWYQQTPGQGLQFLFEYFSETQRNKGNFPGRFSGRQFSNSRSEMNVSTLELGDSALYLCASSLTGHYEQYFGPGTRLTVT.